The 15 T cell receptor beta chains given below trace back to one sample, sequenced in a study of T cell changes during pregnancy in multiple sclerosis. Libraries were prepared by immunoSEQ multiplex PCR; TCRdb keeps only in-frame clonotypes and omits some of them. Among roughly 50,000 clones listed, 85% to 95% were seen once. The sequences come from CD4+ T cells from peripheral blood mononuclear cells, collected in the third trimester of pregnancy. These receptors were taken from a female donor with multiple sclerosis, enrolled in a pregnancy study.

CDR3: CASSSRDYVQETQYF. DNA of the CDR3: TGTGCCAGCAGCTCCCGGGACTATGTCCAAGAGACCCAGTACTTC. This chain uses TRBV7-9 with TRBJ2-5; 7 nucleotides match TRBD2. In germline, CDR1 is SEHNR, CDR2 FQNEAQ (reference sequence). This CDR3 has 15 residues. After removal of 4 bases from V and 1 base from J, the junction contained 6 bases not matched to a gene.

The table lists this clone with a count of one. This chain uses TRBV10-3 with TRBJ2-5; the match to TRBD1 covers 7 bases. This CDR3 is 17 amino acids long. V lost 0 bases and J lost 1; bases outside the gene matches: 8. The germline CDR1 and CDR2 sequences are ENHRY and SYGVKD. The CDR3 sequence is CAISESFGQAAQETQYF. The CDR3 nucleotides are TGTGCCATCAGTGAGTCGTTCGGACAGGCTGCCCAAGAGACCCAGTACTTC.

The chain carries TRBV4-1 and TRBJ2-3; tentatively, D is TRBD2 (6 bases). CDR1 is MGHRA and CDR2 is YSYEKL in the germline V gene. The CDR3 runs 15 residues. The V end lost 4 bases, the J end lost 1 base, and 12 bases lay between the germline ends. In DNA, the CDR3 is TGCGCCAGCAGCCGACTATGGGGGGGCACAGATACGCAGTATTTT. Protein product: CASSRLWGGTDTQYF.

The chain joins TRBV7-9 to TRBJ2-3; TRBD2 might be the D (6 bases). There are 15 residues in the CDR3. CDR1 is SEHNR, CDR2 FQNEAQ, per germline (reference sequence). The germline V and J ends were trimmed by 5 bases and 2 bases, with 14 bases remaining between them. The CDR3 here is CASSRGGANTDTQYF. In DNA, the CDR3 is TGTGCCAGCAGCCGGGGCGGGGCGAACACAGATACGCAGTATTTT. Full variable domain (missing parts from reference TRBV7-9 and TRBJ2-3): DTGVSQNPRHKITKRGQNVTFRCDPISEHNRLYWYRQTLGQGPEFLTYFQNEAQLEKSRLLSDRFSAERPKGSFSTLEIQRTEQGDSAMYLCASSRGGANTDTQYFGPGTRLTVL.

The chain couples TRBV7-7 to TRBJ2-5; tentative D call: TRBD2 (5 bases). This CDR3 has 13 residues. The ends were cut back, 0 bases at V and 5 bases at J, with 7 bases in the middle. Germline CDR1 SSHAT, CDR2 FNYEAQ (reference sequence). The DNA for the CDR3 is TGTGCCAGCAGCTTAGCTCCTAGCGAGACCCAGTACTTC. It translates to CASSLAPSETQYF.

This chain joins TRBV9 and TRBJ1-1; unclear D gene. The CDR3 is made up of 13 amino acids. Per the germline V gene, CDR1 is SGDLS and CDR2 is YYNGEE. Trimming removed 0 bases at V and 1 base at J, with 4 bases between. The CDR3 DNA reads as TGTGCCAGCAGCGTAGAGCCGAACACTGAAGCTTTCTTT. This translates into CASSVEPNTEAFF.

V gene TRBV5-1 combines with J gene TRBJ1-4; 9 positions match TRBD1. Germline V gives CDR1 SGHRS, CDR2 YFSETQ. There are 17 residues in the CDR3. J was trimmed by 2 bases and V by 0 bases; bases with no gene match: 5. Here the CDR3 reads CASSLGGQGVTNEKLFF. CDR3 DNA: TGCGCCAGCAGCTTGGGGGGACAGGGCGTCACTAATGAAAAACTGTTTTTT.

The chain recombines TRBV19 with TRBJ2-3; D not certain. The V gene lost 3 bases and the J gene lost 2 bases, with 9 bases spanning the gap. The CDR3 spans 14 residues. The germline gives CDR1 LNHDA, CDR2 SQIVND (reference sequence). The CDR3 protein is CASSISSYTDTQYF. The CDR3 nucleotides are TGTGCCAGTAGTATCTCCAGTTACACAGATACGCAGTATTTT.

The chain is built from TRBV6-5 and TRBJ1-1; D is unclear. The CDR3 totals 11 residues. The V gene lost 6 bases and the J gene lost 3 bases, with 5 bases spanning the gap. The germline gives CDR1 MNHEY, CDR2 SVGAGI. As DNA, the CDR3 is TGTGCCAGCAGGGAGGACACTGAAGCTTTCTTT. Translating gives CASREDTEAFF.

The chain carries TRBV9 and TRBJ2-3; 8 positions match TRBD2. CDR3 length equals 15 residues. Germline V gene sequence: CDR1 SGDLS, CDR2 YYNGEE. V was clipped by 4 bases and J by 5 bases; unmatched bases: 9. The CDR3 reads CASSQPGLGLDTQYF. DNA of the CDR3: TGTGCCAGCAGCCAACCGGGACTAGGGTTAGATACGCAGTATTTT.

The sample holds one count of this clone. The chain is built from TRBV10-3 and TRBJ1-1; no clear D gene. V lost 6 bases and J lost 6, with 11 bases in between. The CDR3 extends over 12 amino acids. Germline CDR1 and CDR2: ENHRY and SYGVKD. The DNA for the CDR3 is TGTGCCATCAGGCCCGGCGGGTCTGAAGCTTTCTTT. Its translation is CAIRPGGSEAFF.

CDR3 region: CASSDPPGAGANVLTF. CDR3 bases: TGTGCCAGCAGTGACCCCCCAGGGGCCGGGGCCAACGTCCTGACTTTC. The chain recombines TRBV6-1 with TRBJ2-6; tentatively, D is TRBD1 (6 bases). Trimming cost V 3 bases and J 4 bases, with 13 bases left between them. The CDR3 spans 16 residues. Germline loops: CDR1 MNHNS, CDR2 SASEGT.

CDR3 loop: CASLLGDRGRGGYTF. CDR3 sequence (DNA): TGTGCCAGCCTCTTGGGGGACAGGGGGCGCGGGGGCTACACCTTC. V usage is TRBV28 and J usage is TRBJ1-2, with TRBD1 matching over 12 bases. The CDR3 is made up of 15 amino acids. CDR1 and CDR2 (germline): MDHEN, SYDVKM. V was pared by 8 bases and J by 8 bases, with 12 bases of the junction left unmatched.

This chain connects TRBV9 to TRBJ2-2, with 8 bases fitting TRBD2. The length of the CDR3 is 16 residues. The germline V gene encodes CDR1 SGDLS and CDR2 YYNGEE. The ends lost 3 bases at V and 5 bases at J; junction bases unmatched: 9. DNA for the CDR3: TGTGCCAGCAGCGAATCGGCAGCGGGAGTTACCGGGGAGCTGTTTTTT. This sequence encodes CASSESAAGVTGELFF.

The chain uses TRBV7-9 and TRBJ2-5; 10 nucleotides line up with TRBD1. The germline V gene encodes CDR1 SEHNR and CDR2 FQNEAQ (reference sequence). With 6 bases clipped from V and 5 bases from J, the junction kept 9 bases outside the gene matches. CDR3 length: 15 residues. CDR3 bases: TGTGCCAGCAGTCTGGGGACAGGGGTGAGGGAGACCCAGTACTTC. Its translation: CASSLGTGVRETQYF.